This TCR beta chain comes out of a study of shared clonotypes between healthy human individuals. In the source study's methods: ImmunoSEQ junction-only sequences lacked quality scores, so their filtering differed. Measured with immunoSEQ multiplex PCR; TCRdb has only the in-frame clones, and not every one. The V and J calls and clone size are taken from that table; D and trimming were inferred from the DNA. The sample holds about 990,000 clones, around 78% seen once. Broader study findings: Across a handful of donors, naive CD4 shared roughly 5.2%, naive CD8 over 3%, memory CD4 approximately 2.5%, memory CD8 0.4%. Naive subsets generally exceeded memory subsets in estimated richness.

The germline gives CDR1 SGHRS, CDR2 YFSETQ. V was clipped by 0 bases and J by 0 bases, with 12 bases between them. The CDR3 is made up of 16 amino acids. With regard to this clone: Its antigen is not identified.

The chain combines TRBV5-1 with TRBJ1-1; D is ambiguous. Sequenced: memory CD4+ T cells from PBMCs. Regarding subset: CD45RA-negative fraction. The sequence came from a man aged 18 to 30 in good health. Some clones in this sample may be carry-over from other donors' samples. CDR3 in DNA: TGCGCCAGCAGCTTGGGGGCGGGAGTTATGAACACTGAAGCTTTCTTT. This codes for CASSLGAGVMNTEAFF.